This TCR beta chain was sequenced in a study of radiotherapy plus CTLA-4 blockade in lung cancer. Measured with immunoSEQ multiplex PCR; TCRdb has only the in-frame clones, and not every one. The repertoire holds roughly 100,000 clones, approximately 81% seen once, with 2.4% in the top ten. The CDR3 loop spans 15 amino acids. Trimming removed 4 bases at V and 0 bases at J, with 12 bases between. Germline V gene sequence: CDR1 MNHNY, CDR2 SVGAGI (reference sequence). This rearrangement joins TRBV6-6 to TRBJ1-2, with D possibly TRBD1 on 5 matching bases. This TCR came from a human donor with non-small cell lung cancer that progressed on radiotherapy plus ipilimumab. Some clones in this sample may be carry-over from other donors' samples. The source material was peripheral blood, sampled from a patient treated with radiotherapy plus ipilimumab. In DNA, the CDR3 is TGTGCCAGCAGTTCGCGACAGTCTACTAACTATGGCTACACCTTC. As protein: CASSSRQSTNYGYTF.